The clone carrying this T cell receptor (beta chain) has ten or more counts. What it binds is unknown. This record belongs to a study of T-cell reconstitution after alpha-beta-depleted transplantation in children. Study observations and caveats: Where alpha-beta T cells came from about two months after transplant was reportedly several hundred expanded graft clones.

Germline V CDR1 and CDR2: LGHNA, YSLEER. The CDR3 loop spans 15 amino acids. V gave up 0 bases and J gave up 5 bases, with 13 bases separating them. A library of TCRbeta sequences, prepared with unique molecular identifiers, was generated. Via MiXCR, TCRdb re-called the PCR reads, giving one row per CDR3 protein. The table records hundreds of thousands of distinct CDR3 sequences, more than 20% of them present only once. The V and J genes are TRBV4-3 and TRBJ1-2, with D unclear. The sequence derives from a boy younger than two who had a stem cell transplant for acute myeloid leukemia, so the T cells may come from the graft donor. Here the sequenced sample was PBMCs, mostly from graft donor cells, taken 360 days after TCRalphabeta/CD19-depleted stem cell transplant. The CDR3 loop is CASSQDTQYVYGYTF. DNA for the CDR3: TGCGCCAGCAGCCAAGATACACAGTATGTTTATGGCTACACCTTC.